What follows describes a single T cell receptor beta chain. Libraries were prepared by immunoSEQ multiplex PCR; TCRdb keeps only in-frame clonotypes and omits some of them. The repertoire includes 65,000 to 85,000 clones, 86% of them detected once, and under 6.5% sits in the top ten. The data derive from a study of blood T cell repertoires in COVID-19. Across the whole study: From T cells, B-cell-depleted T cells, or PBMCs came the material, which was cDNA or gDNA.

V lost 4 bases and J lost 11; bases outside the gene matches: 17. The germline V gene encodes CDR1 SGHNT and CDR2 YYREEE (reference sequence). The CDR3 is made up of 15 amino acids. J is TRBJ1-1 and V is TRBV5-4, with TRBD1 matching over 7 bases. The origin of this receptor is a man older than 75 with COVID-19, enrolled during active disease. The specimen sequenced was peripheral blood. DNA of the CDR3: TGTGCCAGCAGCCTAAACAGGGGTGGGGTCGTGTATGCTTTCTTT. It is translated as CASSLNRGGVVYAFF.